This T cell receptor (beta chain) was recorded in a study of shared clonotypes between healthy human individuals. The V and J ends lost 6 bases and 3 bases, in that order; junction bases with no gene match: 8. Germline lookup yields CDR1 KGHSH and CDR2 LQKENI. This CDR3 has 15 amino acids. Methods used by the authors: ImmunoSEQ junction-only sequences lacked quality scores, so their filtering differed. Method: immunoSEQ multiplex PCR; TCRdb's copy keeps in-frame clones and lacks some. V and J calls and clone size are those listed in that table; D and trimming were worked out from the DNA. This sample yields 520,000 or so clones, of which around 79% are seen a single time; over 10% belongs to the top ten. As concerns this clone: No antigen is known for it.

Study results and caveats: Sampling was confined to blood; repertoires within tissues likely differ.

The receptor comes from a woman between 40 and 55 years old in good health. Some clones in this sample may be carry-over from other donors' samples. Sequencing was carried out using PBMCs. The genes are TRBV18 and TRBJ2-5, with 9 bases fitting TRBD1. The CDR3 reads CASSPRDREKETQYF. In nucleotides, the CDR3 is TGTGCCAGCTCCCCGAGGGACAGGGAGAAAGAGACCCAGTACTTC.